The rows below give T cell receptor beta chains drawn from one sample of a study of T cells after yellow fever vaccination. TCRdb passed the 5' RACE reads through MiXCR, listing each CDR3 protein once. The table includes roughly 310,000 distinct CDR3 sequences, about 3.5% detected once. The sample here was PBMCs, taken on the day of the yellow fever booster vaccination. All receptors come from a man aged 18-30 years who received the YFV17D yellow fever vaccine. The CDR3 runs from the conserved cysteine through the conserved F or W. Clone size is given for some rows only: seen once, a few or many times, or a class if the clone is expanded.

14,TRBV7-2,TRBJ2-1,many,CANQRTSGDNEQFF
17,TRBV13,TRBJ2-2,many,CASSLGRRGGRTGELFF
16,TRBV20-1,TRBJ1-1,few,CSARNSMGRMNTEAFF
20,TRBV7-3,TRBJ2-3,few,CASSLRQNVMGGGFTDTQYF
16,TRBV7-6,TRBJ2-7,.,CASSSRTAPMTYEQYF
15,TRBV5-1,TRBJ2-1,many,CASSTEGSSYNEQFF
15,TRBV7-2,TRBJ1-6,many,CASSLNGPFDSPLHF
16,TRBV9,TRBJ1-5,.,CASSVVAPYSNQPQHF
17,TRBV5-1,TRBJ1-1,.,CASSSPGQGPMNTEAFF
16,TRBV7-9,TRBJ2-3,many,CASSEQRFPSTDTQYF
18,TRBV7-8,TRBJ1-5,few,CASSPPATGASYNQPQHF
15,TRBV7-9,TRBJ2-3,.,CASSPWAEGADTQYF
15,TRBV20-1,TRBJ1-6,many,CSARGGFQSNSPLHF
15,TRBV11-2,TRBJ2-3,.,CASRRWGGAEVAQYF
14,TRBV7-3,TRBJ1-1,many,CASSPTGADTEAFF
15,TRBV5-1,TRBJ2-3,many,CASSLYAGSTDTQYF
14,TRBV29-1,TRBJ2-2,many,CSVPGTTNTGELFF
14,TRBV28,TRBJ1-1,few,CASKSGGGNTEAFF
16,TRBV6-5,TRBJ2-1,few,CASSYSRGSSYNEQFF
12,TRBV20-1,TRBJ2-1,many,CSAPTGGSEQFF
15,TRBV3-1,TRBJ1-6,many,CASSQNEGGGSPLHF
13,TRBV4-2,TRBJ2-1,many,CASSQGLTNEQFF
11,TRBV5-4,TRBJ2-1,few,CASSSPGEQFF
14,TRBV27,TRBJ1-1,.,CASRQRLRGEGAFF
15,TRBV18,TRBJ2-3,many,CASSPRASLSDTQYF
16,TRBV5-1,TRBJ2-1,few,CASSLDPGEGLNEQFF
16,TRBV9,TRBJ2-3,.,CASSEEGRLSGDTQYF
14,TRBV5-4,TRBJ2-3,.,CASSDTRREDTQYF
14,TRBV5-1,TRBJ2-7,many,CASSPAQGGYEQYF
15,TRBV5-1,TRBJ2-7,.,CASSLGTSLNDEQYF
17,TRBV5-4,TRBJ2-3,many,CASSRLAGGLGTDTQYF
13,TRBV29-1,TRBJ1-4,many,CSVAETPREKLFF
12,TRBV3-1,TRBJ2-3,few,CASSYFPHTQYF
13,TRBV7-2,TRBJ2-5,many,CASSLAFQETQYF
16,TRBV4-3,TRBJ1-2,.,CASSQDLGSGFSGYTF
13,TRBV19,TRBJ2-3,.,CASSTRDSFGQYF
13,TRBV20-1,TRBJ2-7,many,CSARVSTDREQYF
13,TRBV7-9,TRBJ2-7,many,CASSLAGPDEQYF
14,TRBV7-2,TRBJ2-5,many,CASSPGQPQETQYF
15,TRBV5-4,TRBJ2-7,few,CASSSRAGGGYEQYF
14,TRBV10-3,TRBJ2-1,many,CAIRRTSGDNEQFF
13,TRBV7-8,TRBJ1-5,many,CASSLERGQPQHF
12,TRBV15,TRBJ1-1,few,CATSRDTGEQIF
12,TRBV2,TRBJ2-1,.,CASNKGGNEQFF
15,TRBV4-3,TRBJ2-2,few,CASSRETDNTGELFF
17,TRBV7-2,TRBJ2-1,few,CASSYTGPSSSYNEQFF
18,TRBV6-1,TRBJ2-3,.,CASSDFRRGAAGTDTQYF
15,TRBV7-6,TRBJ2-7,few,CASSLVGTGTDEQYF
15,TRBV7-9,TRBJ1-5,many,CASSGLGWGFQPQHF
13,TRBV15,TRBJ2-7,.,CATSREYSHEQYF
13,TRBV10-1,TRBJ2-3,many,CASSDQRGGTQYF
11,TRBV30,TRBJ2-1,many,CAWSEIDEQFF
16,TRBV4-1,TRBJ2-3,many,CASSQASTFSTDTQYF
15,TRBV7-3,TRBJ2-5,many,CASSPLGGAGETQYF
14,TRBV4-1,TRBJ2-7,.,CASSQDPANYEQYF
15,TRBV7-8,TRBJ1-2,many,CASSSAGTGHYGYTF
14,TRBV27,TRBJ2-1,few,CASSSANSYNEQFF
14,TRBV12-3/TRBV12-4,TRBJ2-7,many,CASSPGTATYEQYF
14,TRBV20-1,TRBJ2-7,many,CSASRGAGPYEQYF
17,TRBV5-1,TRBJ2-2,.,CASSARTGTTDTGELFF